A single sample is the source of the 15 T cell receptor beta chains below, sequenced in a study of T cell responses to AZD1222 COVID-19 vaccine. Measured with immunoSEQ multiplex PCR; TCRdb has only the in-frame clones, and not every one. The sample has tens of thousands of clones; approximately 80% are singletons. Sample: peripheral blood, taken 28 days after the second AZD1222 dose. These receptors all stem from an adult who received the AZD1222 COVID-19 vaccine.

The rearrangement uses TRBV18 and TRBJ2-7, with D perhaps assigned TRBD1 or TRBD2 (5 bases each). The CDR3 runs to 15 residues. V was shortened by 0 bases and J by 6 bases, with 15 bases between the two germline ends. CDR1 is KGHSH and CDR2 is LQKENI in the germline V gene. CDR3 DNA: TGTGCCAGCTCACCACCAACGCCAAATGGGGGCGAGCAGTACTTC. As protein: CASSPPTPNGGEQYF.

This clone was counted only a few times. The chain links TRBV7-2 to TRBJ2-5, with 8 bases lining up with TRBD1. This CDR3 has 15 residues. Germline trimming cut 0 bases from V and 1 base from J; bases unmatched to any gene: 1. Germline V gene lookup returns CDR1 SGHTA and CDR2 FQGNSA. The CDR3 spells CASSLAQGAQETQYF. The CDR3, as DNA: TGTGCCAGCAGCTTAGCGCAGGGGGCCCAAGAGACCCAGTACTTC.

The V and J genes are TRBV19 and TRBJ2-3; 13 nucleotides align to TRBD2. Germline V lookup: CDR1 LNHDA, CDR2 SQIVND (reference sequence). The CDR3 covers 20 residues. The J segment lost 2 bases and the V segment lost 5 bases, leaving 16 bases of the junction unmatched. In DNA, the CDR3 is TGTGCCAGTAGTCCAGCCTTGACTAGCGGGGGGTCGGGATTCACAGATACGCAGTATTTT. This translates into CASSPALTSGGSGFTDTQYF.

The rearrangement joins TRBV7-2 to TRBJ2-7; 7 nucleotides match TRBD2. The CDR3 length is 14 residues. The J segment lost 5 bases and the V segment lost 3 bases, leaving 7 bases of the junction unmatched. Germline V gene data show CDR1 as SGHTA and CDR2 as FQGNSA. The CDR3 bases are TGTGCCAGCAGCTTGGGCGGGAGCAACAACGAGCAGTACTTC. It yields the protein CASSLGGSNNEQYF.

This sequence joins TRBV6-1 and TRBJ1-3, with TRBD1 matching over 7 bases. Germline CDR1 reads MNHNS; CDR2 reads SASEGT. With 5 bases clipped from V and 2 bases from J, the junction kept 3 bases outside the gene matches. The CDR3 sequence is 14 residues long. The CDR3 loop reads CASSRGQAGNTIYF. In nucleotides, the CDR3 is TGTGCCAGCAGTCGCGGACAGGCTGGAAACACCATATATTTT.

This clone was counted only a few times. The chain is built from TRBV6-5 and TRBJ1-6; tentative D call: TRBD1 (5 bases). The CDR3 has 15 amino acids. With 2 bases removed from V and 10 bases from J, the gap between germline ends came to 15 bases. Germline values: CDR1 MNHEY, CDR2 SVGAGI. The CDR3 region is CASSYDGGEGSPLHF. Here the CDR3 DNA reads TGTGCCAGCAGTTACGACGGGGGAGAAGGGTCACCCCTCCACTTT.

The gene calls are TRBV12-3 or TRBV12-4 and TRBJ2-2; the D is unclear. The CDR3 is 13 residues long. With 7 bases removed from V and 6 bases from J, the gap between germline ends came to 12 bases. The chain's CDR3 is CASTPTESGELFF. The CDR3 DNA reads TGTGCCAGCACCCCTACAGAATCCGGGGAGCTGTTTTTT.

The chain combines TRBV10-1 with TRBJ2-6, with D unclear. CDR1 WNHNN and CDR2 SYGVQD come from the germline V gene (reference sequence). V shed 4 bases and J shed 0 bases, with 4 bases lying between them. This CDR3 comprises 14 residues. CDR3 loop: CASSGGSGANVLTF. CDR3 nucleotide sequence: TGCGCCAGCAGTGGGGGCTCTGGGGCCAACGTCCTGACTTTC.

Note on this clone: A read error may account for a junction end that differs from germline. The CDR3: CSTRDTGDYTF. In nucleotides, the CDR3 is TGCAGTACTAGAGATACAGGGGACTACACCTTC. The V call is TRBV20-1, the J call TRBJ1-2; 7 positions match TRBD1. The CDR3 runs 11 residues. Looked up from germline, CDR1 is DFQATT and CDR2 is SNEGSKA (reference sequence).

The chain employs TRBV2 and TRBJ1-2; no definite D call. V lost 7 bases and J 4 bases, leaving 13 bases between the germline ends. Germline values: CDR1 SNHLY, CDR2 FYNNEI. There are 13 residues in the CDR3. The CDR3 sequence: CASTAATLYGYTF. CDR3 DNA: TGTGCCAGCACAGCAGCAACCCTCTATGGCTACACCTTC.

This clone was recorded only once. The chain has TRBV27 and TRBJ1-1; maybe TRBD1 (5 bases). There are 16 residues in the CDR3. The ends were cut back, 4 bases at V and 5 bases at J, with 20 bases in the middle. CDR1 and CDR2 from the germline V gene are MNHEY and SMNVEV (reference sequence). CDR3 sequence reads: CASSWGLTGQGTEAFF. The CDR3 bases are TGTGCCAGCAGTTGGGGACTTACGGGGCAGGGAACTGAAGCTTTCTTT.

The rearrangement joins TRBV5-1 to TRBJ1-1; D unclear. CDR1 and CDR2 (germline): SGHRS, YFSETQ. The CDR3 sequence is 16 residues long. V lost 4 bases and J lost 5, with 21 bases in between. The CDR3 is CASSTGPRRGWTEAFF. The DNA for the CDR3 is TGCGCCAGCAGCACGGGCCCGCGTCGAGGGTGGACTGAAGCTTTCTTT.

The J gene is TRBJ2-3, the V gene TRBV5-1, with D unresolved. V lost 4 bases to trimming and J lost 2 bases, with 14 bases between them. Germline V gene lookup returns CDR1 SGHRS and CDR2 YFSETQ. This CDR3 spans 15 amino acids. The CDR3 loop reads CASSPWDRDTDTQYF. The CDR3 DNA is TGCGCCAGCAGCCCCTGGGATAGAGACACAGATACGCAGTATTTT.

The rearrangement joins TRBV5-5 to TRBJ1-6; no reliable D call. Germline V CDR1 and CDR2: SGHKS, YYEKEE (reference sequence). The CDR3 is 13 residues long. Between the trimmed V and J ends, which lost 0 bases and 8 bases, there was a span of 6 bases. The CDR3 is CASSLEVHSPLHF. CDR3 coding DNA: TGTGCCAGCAGCTTGGAAGTCCATTCACCCCTCCACTTT.

The chain links TRBV14 to TRBJ1-1, with TRBD1 matching over 7 bases. This CDR3 has 16 residues. The germline V gene encodes CDR1 SGHDN and CDR2 FVKESK. The J segment lost 4 bases and the V segment lost 0 bases, leaving 8 bases of the junction unmatched. The CDR3 DNA sequence: TGTGCCAGCAGCCAAGATCTCGGGCAGGGGGGCACTGAAGCTTTCTTT. Protein product: CASSQDLGQGGTEAFF. Using reference TRBV14 and TRBJ1-1 for the parts outside the CDR3, the full variable domain is EAGVTQFPSHSVIEKGQTVTLRCDPISGHDNLYWYRRVMGKEIKFLLHFVKESKQDESGMPNNRFLAERTGGTYSTLKVQPAELEDSGVYFCASSQDLGQGGTEAFFGQGTRLTVV.